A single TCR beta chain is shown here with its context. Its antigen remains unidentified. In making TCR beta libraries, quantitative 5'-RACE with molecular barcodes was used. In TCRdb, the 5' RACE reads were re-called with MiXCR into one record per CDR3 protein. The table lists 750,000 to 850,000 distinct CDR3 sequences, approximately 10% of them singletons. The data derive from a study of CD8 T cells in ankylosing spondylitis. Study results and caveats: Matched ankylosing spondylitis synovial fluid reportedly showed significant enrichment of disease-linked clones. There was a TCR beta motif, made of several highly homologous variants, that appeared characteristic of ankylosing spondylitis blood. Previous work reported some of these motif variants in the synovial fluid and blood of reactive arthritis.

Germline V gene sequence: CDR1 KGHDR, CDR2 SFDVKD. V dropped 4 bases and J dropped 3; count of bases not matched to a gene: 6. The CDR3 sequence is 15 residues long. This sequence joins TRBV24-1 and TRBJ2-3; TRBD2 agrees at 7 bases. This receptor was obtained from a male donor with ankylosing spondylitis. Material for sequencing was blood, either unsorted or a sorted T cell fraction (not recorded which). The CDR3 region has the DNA TGTGCCACCAGTGACGCGGGAGAGGTGACAGATACGCAGTATTTT. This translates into CATSDAGEVTDTQYF.